The clone carrying this TCR beta chain appeared many times. Amplified TCR beta CDR3 regions came from RNA transcripts. Initially, a first-round RT-PCR of the TCR CDR3 employed the HTBI primer set. TCRdb independently ran MiXCR on the multiplex PCR reads; one entry per CDR3 protein. The top ten hold roughly 20% of the sample, which has about 380,000 distinct CDR3 sequences, roughly 13% seen once. This specimen comes from a study of T cells in Graves' hyperthyroidism and ophthalmopathy. The germline V gene encodes CDR1 MNHNS and CDR2 SASEGT. This CDR3 is built from 16 residues. V gave up 5 bases and J gave up 1 base; unmatched junction bases: 7.

Specimen: blood. The chain combines TRBV6-1 with TRBJ2-5; 10 bases are shared with TRBD2. This TCR derives from a man aged 25 to 40 with Graves' hyperthyroidism that later progressed to Graves' ophthalmopathy. For the CDR3, the DNA is TGTGCCAGCAGTTATCGGTCTAGCGGGGGCCAAGAGACCCAGTACTTC. Residues: CASSYRSSGGQETQYF.